Following are 25 T cell receptor beta chains from one sample sequenced in a study of blood T cell repertoires in COVID-19. Sequenced by immunoSEQ multiplex PCR; TCRdb stores in-frame clones only, minus some. The table records about 210,000 clones, around 80% of them present only once. Input material: peripheral blood. The receptors were gathered from a woman aged 70 to 79 with acute or convalescent COVID-19.

The chain recombines TRBV7-3 with TRBJ2-3; TRBD2 matches at 11 bases. V was clipped by 5 bases and J by 0 bases; unmatched bases: 7. The length of the CDR3 is 17 residues. The germline V gene has CDR1 SGHTA and CDR2 FQGTGA. CDR3 sequence (DNA): TGTGCCAGCAGCCCCCGACTAGCGGGGACTAGCACAGATACGCAGTATTTT. It encodes CASSPRLAGTSTDTQYF.

The chain combines TRBV2 with TRBJ2-1, with TRBD2 matching over 11 bases. The CDR3 is made up of 16 amino acids. V dropped 8 bases and J dropped 0; count of bases not matched to a gene: 6. Germline-derived CDR1 and CDR2 are SNHLY and FYNNEI. The CDR3 loop is CASWTSGSSSYNEQFF. The DNA for the CDR3 is TGTGCCAGCTGGACTAGCGGGTCGAGCTCCTACAATGAGCAGTTCTTC.

The rearrangement joins TRBV24-1 to TRBJ2-2; 10 nucleotides align to TRBD1. The CDR3 spans 17 residues. Germline V gene sequence: CDR1 KGHDR, CDR2 SFDVKD. After removal of 2 bases from V and 5 bases from J, the junction contained 7 bases not matched to a gene. The CDR3 DNA sequence: TGTGCCACCAGTGATTCCTTGGGACAGGGGTTTACCGGGGAGCTGTTTTTT. Its protein product is CATSDSLGQGFTGELFF.

The rearrangement uses TRBV7-3 and TRBJ2-5; 7 bases match TRBD2. Per germline, CDR1 SGHTA and CDR2 FQGTGA. Losses at the gene ends were 0 bases for V and 3 bases for J; bases not matched to a gene: 4. The CDR3 extends over 15 amino acids. This CDR3 reads CASSLTPGGEETQYF. For the CDR3, the DNA is TGTGCCAGCAGCTTAACCCCTGGGGGGGAAGAGACCCAGTACTTC.

This chain joins TRBV19 and TRBJ2-5; D is unclear. CDR1 is LNHDA, CDR2 SQIVND, per germline (reference sequence). CDR3 length equals 14 residues. The V end was cut by 1 base, the J end by 1 base, with 7 bases between. The CDR3 DNA follows: TGTGCCAGTAGTATAGGAGGCATCCAAGAGACCCAGTACTTC. Amino acids: CASSIGGIQETQYF.

The chain employs TRBV5-1 and TRBJ2-5, with 7 bases that match TRBD2. This CDR3 has 16 residues. Looked up from germline, CDR1 is SGHRS and CDR2 is YFSETQ. With V trimmed by 4 bases and J by 5 bases, 14 bases remained unmatched. In DNA form, the CDR3 reads TGCGCCAGCAGCAACATCCCGGGGGGTACCCAGGAGACCCAGTACTTC. Encoded protein: CASSNIPGGTQETQYF. Full variable domain (outside the CDR3, taken from reference TRBV5-1 and TRBJ2-5): KAGVTQTPRYLIKTRGQQVTLSCSPISGHRSVSWYQQTPGQGLQFLFEYFSETQRNKGNFPGRFSGRQFSNSRSEMNVSTLELGDSALYLCASSNIPGGTQETQYFGPGTRLLVL.

V gene TRBV23-1 combines with J gene TRBJ2-7; 8 bases match TRBD1. TRBV23-1 is an open reading frame, and its role is uncertain. This CDR3 contains 17 residues. V dropped 0 bases and J dropped 5; count of bases not matched to a gene: 12. The CDR3 loop reads CASSQSAVVRGQDEQYV. The CDR3 nucleotides read TGCGCCAGCAGTCAATCGGCCGTCGTCAGGGGGCAAGACGAGCAGTACGTC.

As for this clone: The sample carries other DNA sequences with the same CDR3. This chain joins TRBV3-1 (or the pseudogene TRBV3-2) and TRBJ1-3; perhaps TRBD1 as D (5 bases). Germline CDR1 and CDR2: LGHDT and YNNKEL (reference sequence). CDR3 size: 15 residues. V was pared by 0 bases and J by 0 bases, with 6 bases between. CDR3 sequence reads: CASSQEGVSGNTIYF. The DNA for the CDR3 is TGTGCCAGCAGCCAAGAAGGGGTCTCTGGAAACACCATATATTTT.

DNA for the CDR3: TGTGCCCTGGACAGCGTGAGAGAGGGCTACACCTTC. The encoded protein is CALDSVREGYTF. This sequence joins TRBV6-5 and TRBJ1-2, with a tentative D call TRBD1 (6 bases). The germline CDR1 and CDR2 sequences are MNHEY and SVGAGI. The V gene lost 11 bases and the J gene lost 8 bases, with 18 bases spanning the gap. CDR3 size: 12 residues.

This rearrangement joins TRBV6-6 to TRBJ1-4, with D hard to call. CDR3 length: 20 residues. The V gene lost 5 bases and the J gene lost 0 bases, with 25 bases spanning the gap. Germline V CDR1 and CDR2: MNHNY, SVGAGI (reference sequence). The CDR3 sequence is CASSRHPGESGIATNEKLFF. CDR3 coding DNA: TGTGCCAGCAGTCGACACCCCGGAGAATCGGGAATCGCAACTAATGAAAAACTGTTTTTT.

The chain carries TRBV6-5 and TRBJ1-3, with 11 bases matching TRBD1. V was clipped by 6 bases and J by 8 bases; unmatched bases: 6. The CDR3 loop spans 14 amino acids. CDR1 and CDR2 (germline): MNHEY, SVGAGI. CDR3 amino acids: CASSVGQGAYTIYF. The CDR3 bases are TGTGCCAGCAGCGTCGGACAGGGGGCATACACCATATATTTT.

In nucleotides, the CDR3 is TGTGCCAGCAGTTATGGGGCTCAAGCCTCACCCCTCCACTTT. This encodes CASSYGAQASPLHF. The chain joins TRBV27 to TRBJ1-6; possible D gene TRBD1, 5 bases. Trimming left V 4 bases short and J 10 bases short, with 14 bases between. This CDR3 is 14 amino acids long. Germline CDR1 is MNHEY and CDR2 is SMNVEV (reference sequence).

This clone was seen many times. The rearrangement links TRBV4-1 to TRBJ2-7, with D uncertain. V lost 3 bases and J 5 bases, leaving 14 bases between the germline ends. The CDR3 contains 14 residues. Germline CDR1 is MGHRA and CDR2 is YSYEKL. The CDR3 reads CASSQRILMDEQYF. CDR3 sequence (DNA): TGCGCCAGCAGCCAGAGGATCTTGATGGACGAGCAGTACTTC.

J is TRBJ2-5 and V is TRBV11-2, with 12 bases lining up with TRBD2. The CDR3 loop spans 17 amino acids. Germline lookup yields CDR1 SGHAT and CDR2 FQNNGV. The J segment lost 4 bases and the V segment lost 1 base, leaving 7 bases of the junction unmatched. CDR3 loop: CASSLVMASGGVETQYF. DNA for the CDR3: TGTGCCAGCAGCTTAGTGATGGCTAGCGGGGGGGTAGAGACCCAGTACTTC.

The CDR3 loop reads CASSRVLPPSGELFF. The DNA for the CDR3 is TGTGCCAGCTCACGAGTCCTGCCGCCCTCCGGGGAGCTGTTTTTT. The chain has TRBV18 and TRBJ2-2; no clear D. V lost 4 bases and J 6 bases, leaving 15 bases between the germline ends. The germline V gene encodes CDR1 KGHSH and CDR2 LQKENI. The CDR3 has 15 amino acids.

V gene TRBV25-1 combines with J gene TRBJ2-1; the D is unclear. This CDR3 spans 13 amino acids. Trimming took 6 bases from V and 8 from J, leaving 14 bases between them. The V gene's germline CDR1 is MGHDK and CDR2 SYGVNS. The CDR3 region is CASRPPTSDEQFF. The CDR3 DNA reads TGTGCCAGCAGGCCTCCGACTTCGGATGAGCAGTTCTTC. Full variable domain (rest looked up from reference TRBV25-1 and TRBJ2-1): EADIYQTPRYLVIGTGKKITLECSQTMGHDKMYWYQQDPGMELHLIHYSYGVNSTEKGDLSSESTVSRIRTEHFPLTLESARPSHTSQYLCASRPPTSDEQFFGPGTRLTVL.

This chain connects TRBV10-3 to TRBJ1-4; D remains unclear. The V and J ends lost 4 bases and 4 bases respectively, with 10 bases between them. The CDR3 contains 14 residues. The germline gives CDR1 ENHRY, CDR2 SYGVKD. This CDR3 reads CAISADSVNEKLFF. Written as DNA, the CDR3 is TGTGCCATCAGTGCGGACTCCGTTAATGAAAAACTGTTTTTT.

The V gene is TRBV5-4, the J gene TRBJ1-4, with D perhaps matching TRBD1 (6 bases). The CDR3 has 14 residues. Germline CDR1 is SGHNT and CDR2 is YYREEE (reference sequence). Deletions cut 4 bases from V and 7 bases from J, with 14 bases between. This CDR3 reads CASSPDRSGEKLFF. The CDR3 DNA follows: TGTGCCAGCAGCCCCGACAGGTCCGGTGAAAAACTGTTTTTT.

The sample holds many counts of this clone. The chain couples TRBV7-2 to TRBJ2-6; 7 bases agree with TRBD1. CDR1 and CDR2 (germline): SGHTA, FQGNSA. CDR3 length equals 17 residues. Germline trimming cut 6 bases from V and 0 bases from J; bases unmatched to any gene: 8. The CDR3 DNA reads as TGTGCCAGCAGTCCCCCGGGACAGCGCTCTGGGGCCAACGTCCTGACTTTC. Protein: CASSPPGQRSGANVLTF.

The chain combines TRBV7-2 with TRBJ1-3, with D possibly matching TRBD1 (6 bases). This CDR3 is built from 16 residues. Per germline, CDR1 SGHTA and CDR2 FQGNSA. V shed 1 base and J shed 4 bases, with 14 bases lying between them. CDR3 amino acids: CASSLDRPGGGNTIYF. CDR3 coding DNA: TGTGCCAGCAGCTTAGATCGACCGGGGGGCGGAAACACCATATATTTT.

The genes are TRBV7-2 and TRBJ2-7, with D maybe TRBD1 (6 bases). Germline CDR1 reads SGHTA; CDR2 reads FQGNSA. V was cut by 5 bases and J by 5 bases, with 16 bases left in between. This CDR3 is 14 amino acids long. For the CDR3, the DNA is TGTGCCAGCAGCCCGGACAGAAGTTATGACGAGCAGTACTTC. Residues: CASSPDRSYDEQYF.

This clone is a singleton in its sample. V and J are TRBV5-1 and TRBJ2-3, with TRBD2 as a possible D gene (5 bases). Germline V gene sequence: CDR1 SGHRS, CDR2 YFSETQ. The CDR3 consists of 16 residues. V dropped 0 bases and J dropped 1 base, with 12 bases sitting between them. CDR3 DNA: TGCGCCAGCAGCTTGGGAGGGAATAGCGGCACAGATACGCAGTATTTT. Translated, it gives CASSLGGNSGTDTQYF.

The J gene is TRBJ2-1, the V gene TRBV7-2; D gene ambiguous. Trimming removed 1 base at V and 3 bases at J, with 7 bases between. The CDR3 length is 14 residues. The germline V gene encodes CDR1 SGHTA and CDR2 FQGNSA. CDR3 DNA: TGTGCCAGCAGCTTAGGAGGCTTCTACAATGAGCAGTTCTTC. This codes for CASSLGGFYNEQFF.

This rearrangement joins TRBV5-1 to TRBJ1-4; D is unclear. This CDR3 is built from 14 residues. V dropped 2 bases and J dropped 6 bases, with 11 bases sitting between them. The germline gives CDR1 SGHRS, CDR2 YFSETQ. In nucleotides, the CDR3 is TGCGCCAGCAGCTTACAGACCCGCGATGAAAAACTGTTTTTT. Residues: CASSLQTRDEKLFF. Full variable domain (remainder filled in from reference TRBV5-1 and TRBJ1-4): KAGVTQTPRYLIKTRGQQVTLSCSPISGHRSVSWYQQTPGQGLQFLFEYFSETQRNKGNFPGRFSGRQFSNSRSEMNVSTLELGDSALYLCASSLQTRDEKLFFGSGTQLSVL.

The chain carries TRBV9 and TRBJ1-4, with 7 bases that match TRBD1. The V gene end was trimmed by 0 bases and the J gene end by 7 bases; junction bases not matched to a gene: 6. This CDR3 region has 15 residues. Germline V gene lookup returns CDR1 SGDLS and CDR2 YYNGEE. CDR3 sequence: CASSVAQGGSEKLFF. The CDR3 coding sequence is TGTGCCAGCAGCGTAGCTCAGGGGGGTAGTGAAAAACTGTTTTTT.